The rows below give T cell receptor beta chains drawn from one sample of a study of T cell repertoires in cytomegalovirus infection. Their antigens remain unidentified. TCRdb itself ran the reads through MiXCR, one entry per CDR3 protein. The sample lists about 920,000 distinct CDR3 sequences, 30% to 40% occurring once. Sample: cultured CD8+ T cells from PBMCs, taken from culture after CMV antigen stimulation. These receptors were obtained from a human donor in good health (CMV status not recorded). Some clones in this sample may be carry-over from other donors' samples. Both conserved end residues are part of each CDR3. D genes are given only for firm matches. The size of a clone is reported for some rows only, either as once, few or many, or as a class for expanded clones.

d_gene: TRBD2
abundance: NA
j_gene: TRBJ2-1
v_gene: TRBV2
CDR3aa: CASGKRGRYNEQFF
CDR3nt: TGTGCCAGCGGGAAGCGGGGAAGGTACAATGAGCAGTTCTTC

d_gene: TRBD1
abundance: many
j_gene: TRBJ2-3
v_gene: TRBV5-4
CDR3aa: CASSLGWTGYVWNTQYF
CDR3nt: TGTGCCAGCAGCTTGGGGTGGACAGGGTACGTGTGGAATACGCAGTATTTT

d_gene: NA
abundance: NA
j_gene: TRBJ2-3
v_gene: TRBV12-3/TRBV12-4
CDR3aa: CASSTLEGLRPTDTQYF
CDR3nt: TGTGCCAGCAGCACCCTCGAGGGGCTAAGGCCCACAGATACGCAGTATTTT

d_gene: NA
abundance: many
j_gene: TRBJ1-6
v_gene: TRBV10-3
CDR3aa: CAIGIGTSSYNSPLHF
CDR3nt: TGTGCCATCGGGATTGGGACGAGCTCCTATAATTCACCCCTCCACTTT

d_gene: TRBD2
abundance: few
j_gene: TRBJ2-1
v_gene: TRBV6-6
CDR3aa: CASSPLAGENNEQFF
CDR3nt: TGTGCCAGCAGCCCCCTAGCGGGGGAAAACAATGAGCAGTTCTTC

d_gene: TRBD1
abundance: NA
j_gene: TRBJ2-1
v_gene: TRBV27
CDR3aa: CASQGAFNEQFF
CDR3nt: TGTGCCAGTCAGGGGGCGTTCAATGAGCAGTTCTTC

d_gene: NA
abundance: NA
j_gene: TRBJ1-1
v_gene: TRBV27
CDR3aa: CASKTAGLMAEAFF
CDR3nt: TGTGCCAGCAAGACCGCAGGTTTAATGGCTGAAGCTTTCTTT

d_gene: TRBD1
abundance: NA
j_gene: TRBJ1-6
v_gene: TRBV7-4
CDR3aa: CASSTSTGTTSPLHF
CDR3nt: TGTGCCAGCAGCACATCGACAGGGACGACATCACCCCTCCACTTT

d_gene: NA
abundance: NA
j_gene: TRBJ1-6
v_gene: TRBV27
CDR3aa: CASSPSSYNSPIHF
CDR3nt: TGTGCCAGCAGTCCGAGCTCCTATAATTCACCCATCCACTTT

d_gene: NA
abundance: few
j_gene: TRBJ2-1
v_gene: TRBV28
CDR3aa: CASSFRGGHNEQFF
CDR3nt: TGTGCCAGCAGTTTTAGAGGGGGGCACAATGAGCAGTTCTTC

d_gene: TRBD2
abundance: NA
j_gene: TRBJ2-3
v_gene: TRBV7-6
CDR3aa: CASSLAQRLAGAFFTDTQYF
CDR3nt: TGTGCCAGCAGCTTAGCCCAGCGACTAGCGGGGGCCTTTTTCACAGATACGCAGTATTTT

d_gene: NA
abundance: NA
j_gene: TRBJ1-2
v_gene: TRBV12-5
CDR3aa: CASGLVGQGYDGYTF
CDR3nt: TGTGCTAGTGGTTTGGTCGGACAAGGGTATGATGGCTACACCTTC

d_gene: NA
abundance: once
j_gene: TRBJ1-4
v_gene: TRBV4-1
CDR3aa: CASSQDRGRAEKLFF
CDR3nt: TGCGCCAGCAGCCAAGATCGGGGCAGGGCTGAAAAACTGTTTTTT

d_gene: NA
abundance: NA
j_gene: TRBJ2-4
v_gene: TRBV2
CDR3aa: CASSDQVGVENIQYF
CDR3nt: TGTGCCAGCAGTGACCAGGTGGGGGTCGAAAACATTCAGTACTTC

d_gene: NA
abundance: NA
j_gene: TRBJ1-2
v_gene: TRBV6-5
CDR3aa: CASSPFESGGRDGYTF
CDR3nt: TGTGCCAGCAGTCCGTTCGAATCGGGGGGGAGGGATGGCTACACCTTC

d_gene: NA
abundance: few
j_gene: TRBJ1-5
v_gene: TRBV28
CDR3aa: CASSHDSSNQPQHF
CDR3nt: TGTGCCAGCAGCCATGACAGTAGCAATCAGCCCCAGCATTTT

d_gene: TRBD1
abundance: many
j_gene: TRBJ1-1
v_gene: TRBV27
CDR3aa: CASSWKGAGGTEAFF
CDR3nt: TGTGCCAGCAGTTGGAAGGGGGCCGGGGGCACTGAAGCTTTCTTT

d_gene: TRBD1
abundance: NA
j_gene: TRBJ2-2
v_gene: TRBV7-6
CDR3aa: CASSPTGGAYTGELFF
CDR3nt: TGTGCCAGCAGCCCTACAGGGGGCGCGTACACCGGGGAGCTGTTTTTT

d_gene: NA
abundance: few
j_gene: TRBJ2-3
v_gene: TRBV4-1
CDR3aa: CASSQDRAAFRDTQYF
CDR3nt: TGCGCCAGCAGCCAAGATCGGGCAGCCTTTAGGGATACGCAGTATTTT

d_gene: NA
abundance: NA
j_gene: TRBJ2-5
v_gene: TRBV7-2
CDR3aa: CASSWEETQYF
CDR3nt: TGTGCCAGCAGCTGGGAAGAGACCCAGTACTTC

d_gene: TRBD2
abundance: NA
j_gene: TRBJ2-3
v_gene: TRBV7-9
CDR3aa: CASSLTPGVAGGPASTDTQYF
CDR3nt: TGTGCCAGCAGCTTAACCCCCGGTGTAGCGGGGGGACCTGCTAGCACAGATACGCAGTATTTT